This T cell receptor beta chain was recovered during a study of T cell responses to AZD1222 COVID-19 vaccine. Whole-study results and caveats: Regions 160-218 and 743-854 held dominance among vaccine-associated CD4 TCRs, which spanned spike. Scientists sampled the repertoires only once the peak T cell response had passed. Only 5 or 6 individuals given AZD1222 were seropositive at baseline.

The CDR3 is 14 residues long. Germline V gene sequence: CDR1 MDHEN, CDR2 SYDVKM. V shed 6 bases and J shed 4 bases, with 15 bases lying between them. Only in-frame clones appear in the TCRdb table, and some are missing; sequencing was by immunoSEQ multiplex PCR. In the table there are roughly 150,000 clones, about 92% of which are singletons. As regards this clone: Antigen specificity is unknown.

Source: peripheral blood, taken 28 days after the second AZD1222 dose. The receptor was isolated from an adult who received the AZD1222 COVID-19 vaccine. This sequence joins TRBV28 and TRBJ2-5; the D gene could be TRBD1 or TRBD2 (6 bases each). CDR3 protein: CASSGQGRIETQYF. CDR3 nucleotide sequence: TGTGCCAGCAGCGGCCAGGGGAGGATAGAGACCCAGTACTTC.